The clone carrying this T cell receptor (beta chain) appeared many times. Its antigen is unidentified. Germline CDR1 KGHSH, CDR2 LQKENI. This CDR3 is 12 amino acids long. V was shortened by 4 bases and J by 6 bases, with 7 bases between the two germline ends. These data are taken from a study of regulatory T cells in long-lasting Graves disease. Indicated time point: newly diagnosed GD, antithyroid drugs for less than 3 months. Extracted RNA from PBMCs served as the source of the TCR library. CDR3 regions were amplified by Arm-PCR using iRepertoire HTBI primers to build TCR beta libraries. One entry per CDR3 protein, called by TCRdb with MiXCR from the multiplex PCR reads. The table has around 470,000 distinct CDR3 sequences, less than 15% seen once; the top ten hold approximately 17%. Points from the study as a whole: No thyroid tissue was studied; the work used peripheral blood only.

The same sample was also studied in work on T cells in Graves' hyperthyroidism and ophthalmopathy. From that report: Stable Graves' hyperthyroidism denoted no ophthalmopathy progression over 18 months. A first-round RT-PCR of the TCR CDR3 used the HTBI primer set. Among thyroid clonotypes expanded above 0.001, most also appeared in blood.

This chain uses TRBV18 with TRBJ2-1, with D hard to call. The specimen was peripheral blood mononuclear cells (PBMCs), collected at new diagnosis, from a patient treated with antithyroid drugs. The clonotype originates from a woman between 50 and 59 years old with Graves disease. CDR3 DNA: TGTGCCAGCTCACTTCAATCCAATGAGCAGTTCTTC. This sequence encodes CASSLQSNEQFF.